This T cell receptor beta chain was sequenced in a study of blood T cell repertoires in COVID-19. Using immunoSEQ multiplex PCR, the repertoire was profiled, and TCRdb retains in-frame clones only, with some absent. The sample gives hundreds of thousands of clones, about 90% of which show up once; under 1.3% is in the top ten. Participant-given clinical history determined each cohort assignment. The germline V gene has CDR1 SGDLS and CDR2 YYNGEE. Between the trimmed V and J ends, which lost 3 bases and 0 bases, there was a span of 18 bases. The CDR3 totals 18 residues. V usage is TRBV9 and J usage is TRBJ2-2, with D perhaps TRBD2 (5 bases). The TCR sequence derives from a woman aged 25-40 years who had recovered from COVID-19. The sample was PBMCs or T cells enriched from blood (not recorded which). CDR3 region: CASSAEGSRAPNTGELFF. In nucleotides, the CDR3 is TGTGCCAGCAGCGCCGAAGGTTCGAGGGCGCCGAACACCGGGGAGCTGTTTTTT.